The clone carrying this TCR beta chain was found a few times. Its cognate antigen is unknown. Time point meaning: patch test 2, 6 weeks after DPC sensitization. Noted treatment: therapeutic diphenylcyclopropenone sensitization with weekly scalp DPC. Germline V gene sequence: CDR1 SEHNR, CDR2 FQNEAQ (reference sequence). The CDR3 totals 13 residues. V was clipped by 5 bases and J by 6 bases, with 11 bases between them. It was the library that attached unique molecular identifiers to individual cDNA molecules. TCRdb passed the RACE reads through MiXCR, listing each CDR3 protein once. Of approximately 95,000 distinct CDR3 sequences listed, about an eighth are singletons. The sample is drawn from a study of human T cells and chemical hapten exposure. Study as a whole: The patch tests put 0.01% DPC on the skin of the upper back and were read 6 days later. Points from the study as a whole: Sensitization with DPC brought no change to TCRs above 1 in 1000 in frequency. While controls formed fewer of them, expanded TCRs formed significantly more large CDR3 similarity clusters.

This specimen was whole blood, taken in connection with sensitization to the hapten diphenylcyclopropenone (DPC). The origin of this receptor is a middle-aged woman with alopecia areata. Some clones in this sample may be carry-over from other donors' samples. The chain combines TRBV7-9 with TRBJ1-5, with D unresolved. The CDR3 protein is CASSPPLGQPQHF. The CDR3 bases are TGTGCCAGCAGCCCGCCGTTAGGTCAGCCCCAGCATTTT.